This T cell receptor (beta chain) was found in a study of T cells in Graves' hyperthyroidism and ophthalmopathy. The CDR3 sequence is 16 residues long. J lost 5 bases, V lost 4 bases, and 10 bases had no gene match. The germline gives CDR1 KGHSH, CDR2 LQKENI. This clonotype was observed at least ten times. Amplified TCR beta CDR3 regions came from RNA transcripts. First-round RT-PCR of the TCR CDR3 relied on the HTBI primer set. One entry per CDR3 protein results from TCRdb running MiXCR on the multiplex PCR reads. The sample consists of 210,000 or so distinct CDR3 sequences, 15% to 20% of them appearing once.

The gene calls are TRBV18 and TRBJ1-4, with 7 bases that match TRBD1. The sequence was collected from a man in his fifties or sixties with Graves' hyperthyroidism. The sample comprised blood. CDR3 nucleotide sequence: TGTGCCAGCTCACGGAAGCCCGGGACAGTAAATGAAAAACTGTTTTTT. Protein sequence: CASSRKPGTVNEKLFF.